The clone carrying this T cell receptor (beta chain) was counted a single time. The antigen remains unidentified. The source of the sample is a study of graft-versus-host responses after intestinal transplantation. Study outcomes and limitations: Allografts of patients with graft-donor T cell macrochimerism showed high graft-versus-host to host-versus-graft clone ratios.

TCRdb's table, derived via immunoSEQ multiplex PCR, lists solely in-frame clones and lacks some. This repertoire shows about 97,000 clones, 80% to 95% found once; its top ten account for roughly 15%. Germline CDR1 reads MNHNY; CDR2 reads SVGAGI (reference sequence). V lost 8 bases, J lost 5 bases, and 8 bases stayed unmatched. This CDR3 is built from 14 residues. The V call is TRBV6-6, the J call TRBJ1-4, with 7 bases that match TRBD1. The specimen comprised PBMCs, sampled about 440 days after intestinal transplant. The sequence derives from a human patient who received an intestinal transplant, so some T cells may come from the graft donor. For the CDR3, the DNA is TGTGCCAGCGTCGGCAGGGGGGCGAATGAAAAACTGTTTTTT. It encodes CASVGRGANEKLFF.